This T cell receptor (beta chain) was obtained from a study of blood T cells in healthy people across ages. For this clonotype: Compared with germline, one end of the junction differs, possibly owing to a read error.

Next came a second PCR, run for about 7 to 12 cycles, which used a sample-barcoded 5' primer along with a J-beta primer mix. Each sample yielded at least 2.5 million CDR3-containing paired-end reads. One entry per CDR3 protein results from TCRdb running MiXCR on the 5' RACE reads. The table has under 2,000,000 distinct CDR3 sequences, about 50% seen once. PBMCs, at least 6.5 million per sample, were isolated. The total RNA that was extracted per sample amounted to at least 5.5 micrograms. Germline lookup yields CDR1 MNHEY and CDR2 SVGEGT. This CDR3 has 17 residues. Material: blood. This TCR came from a woman in her thirties or forties in good health. The chain recombines TRBV6-2 or TRBV6-3 with TRBJ2-1; 7 bases are shared with TRBD1. The DNA of the CDR3 is TGTGCCGGCAGTTACTCAAGAACAGGGGCCATATACAATGAGCAGTTCTTC. It translates to CAGSYSRTGAIYNEQFF.